These T cell receptor beta chains were read from a single sample in a study of blood T cell repertoires in COVID-19. TCRdb's copy holds only in-frame clones and misses some; the assay was immunoSEQ multiplex PCR. The profile shows about 200,000 clones, about 88% of them singletons. Sample: PBMCs or T cells enriched from blood (not recorded which). All receptors derive from a woman aged 30 to 39 who had been exposed to COVID-19. The CDR3 runs from the conserved cysteine through the conserved F or W. Fields, in order: clone size, D gene, V gene, J gene, CDR3 DNA, CDR3 protein. A D gene is named only where the DNA matches it firmly. Rows give clone size only sometimes, using once, few, many, or a class for an expanded clone.

-	-	TRBV11-2	TRBJ1-2	TGTGCCAGCAGCTTCCTGCGAGGGGGGGAGTACACCTTC	CASSFLRGGEYTF
few	TRBD1	TRBV5-1	TRBJ2-2	TGCGCCAGCAGCTTGGCAGGGGGATCCGGGGAGCTGTTTTTT	CASSLAGGSGELFF
-	TRBD1	TRBV18	TRBJ1-2	TGTGCCAGCTCACCACCGACAGGGTATGGCTACACCTTC	CASSPPTGYGYTF
-	-	TRBV7-2	TRBJ2-2	TGTGCCAGCAGCTTAGTAGGGACACTGAACACCGGGGAGCTGTTTTTT	CASSLVGTLNTGELFF
-	-	TRBV5-1	TRBJ1-1	TGCGCCAGCAGCGCCCCTCCGGGAGACACTGAAGCTTTCTTT	CASSAPPGDTEAFF
-	TRBD1	TRBV25-1	TRBJ1-4	TGTGCCAGCGCCATGACAGGGAACCATAATGAAAAACTGTTTTTT	CASAMTGNHNEKLFF
-	-	TRBV6-5	TRBJ1-1	TGTGCCAGCAGATCTACCGTGAACACTGAAGCTTTCTTT	CASRSTVNTEAFF
-	TRBD2	TRBV7-3	TRBJ2-1	TGTGCCAGCAGCTTAATGGGACTAGCGTCGGATGAGCAGTTCTTC	CASSLMGLASDEQFF
-	TRBD1	TRBV5-4	TRBJ1-1	TGTGCCAGCAGCCGGGACAGGGTAACTGAAGCTTTCTTT	CASSRDRVTEAFF
-	TRBD1	TRBV27	TRBJ1-5	TGTGCCAGCAGGATACAGGGGGCGAATCAGCCCCAGCATTTT	CASRIQGANQPQHF
-	-	TRBV4-1	TRBJ1-2	TGCGCCAGCAGCCAGGAGGGGGGGGGAACTAACTATGGCTACACCTTC	CASSQEGGGTNYGYTF
-	-	TRBV1	TRBJ2-1	TGCACCAGCAGCCAAGGCCCGCGAGCGGGGGCCCACTACAATGAGCAGTTCTTC	CTSSQGPRAGAHYNEQFF
-	-	TRBV24-1	TRBJ2-2	TGTGCCACCACACAGGGTAGCGGGGAGCTGTTTTTT	CATTQGSGELFF
-	-	TRBV30	TRBJ1-2	TGTGCCTGGAGTGTCCTCATAGGGGGTGGCTACACCTTC	CAWSVLIGGGYTF
-	TRBD1	TRBV19	TRBJ2-7	TGTGCCAGTAGTAAGTTAACAGGGGTCTACGAGCAGTACTTC	CASSKLTGVYEQYF
-	TRBD1	TRBV2	TRBJ2-3	TGTGCCAGCAGTGTTGAGGGACAGGGGACGCAGTATTTT	CASSVEGQGTQYF
-	-	TRBV9	TRBJ1-2	TGTGCCAGCAGCGCTGAGGGCCGAGCTAACTATGGCTACACCTTC	CASSAEGRANYGYTF
-	-	TRBV5-8	TRBJ1-3	TGTGCCAGCAGCTTGGCCGTCTTACCGGGGAACACCATATATTTT	CASSLAVLPGNTIYF
-	-	TRBV11-2	TRBJ2-7	TGTGCCAGCAGCCCCTCCGGCAGGGCCGCCTACGAGCAGTACTTC	CASSPSGRAAYEQYF
-	TRBD1	TRBV5-1	TRBJ2-7	TGCGCCAGCAGCTTGGCCCCCCGGACAGGGTTAACCCACGAGCAGTACTTC	CASSLAPRTGLTHEQYF
-	TRBD1	TRBV19	TRBJ1-2	TGTGCCAGTAGTGTCGGCAGGGGGAACTATGGCTACACCTTC	CASSVGRGNYGYTF
-	-	TRBV18	TRBJ1-1	TGTGCCAGCTCACCCAACGGACAGTTGCAAGCTTTCTTT	CASSPNGQLQAFF
-	TRBD2	TRBV9	TRBJ2-1	TGTGCCAGCAGCGCCTGGGACTACCCACGAGAGCAGTTCTTC	CASSAWDYPREQFF
-	-	TRBV7-9	TRBJ1-1	TGTGCCAGCAGCTTTATTATGAACACTGAAGCTTTCTTT	CASSFIMNTEAFF
once	-	TRBV9	TRBJ2-1	TGTGCCAGCAGGGATCCTAGGTATGAGCAGTTCTTC	CASRDPRYEQFF
-	TRBD2	TRBV2	TRBJ2-3	TGTGCCAGCAGTTCCGGGACTAGCGCTTATGGAGGTACGCAGTATTTT	CASSSGTSAYGGTQYF
-	-	TRBV20-1	TRBJ1-1	TGCAGTGCCCCCGGTGACACTGAAGCTTTCTTT	CSAPGDTEAFF
-	TRBD1	TRBV5-1	TRBJ1-2	TGCGCCAGCGCCCCGACAGGGGGAGCTCCTAACTATGGCTACACCTTC	CASAPTGGAPNYGYTF
-	TRBD1	TRBV13	TRBJ1-2	TGTGCCAGCAGCCCGGACAGGGTATCATATGGCTACACCTTC	CASSPDRVSYGYTF
-	-	TRBV9	TRBJ2-1	TGTGCCAGCAGCCCGTCAGGGGGGCTCTCCTACAATGAGCAGTTCTTC	CASSPSGGLSYNEQFF
-	-	TRBV5-1	TRBJ2-7	TGCGCCAGCAGCTCATTTCCCGGGACAACATACGAGCAGTACTTC	CASSSFPGTTYEQYF
-	-	TRBV11-2	TRBJ2-7	TGTGCCAGCAGCTTAGGCCAGGGCACCTACGAGCAGTACTTC	CASSLGQGTYEQYF